This TCR beta chain is drawn from a study of STAT5B mutations in CD4+ large granular lymphocyte leukemia. Study summary: Among healthy donors, a particular HLA allele went with more CDR3 'QG' motifs. Study-wide findings and caveats: Top patient clones used TRBV06 genes more often: 8/27 versus 2/35 in controls.

Note on this clone: Antigen: not known.

This table comes from immunoSEQ multiplex PCR, and its TCRdb copy is limited to in-frame clones, with some not included. The sample consists of roughly 48,000 clones, roughly two thirds of them appearing once. Germline CDR1 is MNHNS and CDR2 is SASEGT. The CDR3 contains 20 residues. V lost 0 bases to trimming and J lost 1 base; unmatched junction nucleotides: 11. Input material: CD4+ T cells from blood buffy coats. The TCR sequence derives from a human donor in good health. The chain uses TRBV6-1 and TRBJ2-6, with 8 bases lining up with TRBD2. The CDR3: CASSEARTAGGWSGANVLTF. As DNA, the CDR3 is TGTGCCAGCAGTGAAGCGCGCACCGCGGGGGGATGGTCTGGGGCCAACGTCCTGACTTTC.